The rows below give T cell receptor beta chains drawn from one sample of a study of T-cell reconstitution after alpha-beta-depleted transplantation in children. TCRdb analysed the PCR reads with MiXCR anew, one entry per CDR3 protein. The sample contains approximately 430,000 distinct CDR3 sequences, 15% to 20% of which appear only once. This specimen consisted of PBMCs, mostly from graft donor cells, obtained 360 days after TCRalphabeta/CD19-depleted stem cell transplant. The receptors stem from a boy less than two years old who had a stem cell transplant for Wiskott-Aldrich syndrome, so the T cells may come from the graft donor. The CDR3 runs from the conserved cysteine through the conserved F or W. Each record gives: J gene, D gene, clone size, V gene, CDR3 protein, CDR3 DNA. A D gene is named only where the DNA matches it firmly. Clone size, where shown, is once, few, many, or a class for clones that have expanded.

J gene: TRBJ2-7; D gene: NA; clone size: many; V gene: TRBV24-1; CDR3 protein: CATSGDEQYF; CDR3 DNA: TGTGCCACTTCAGGGGATGAGCAGTACTTC
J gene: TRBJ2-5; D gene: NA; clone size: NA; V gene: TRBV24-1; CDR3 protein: CATSESVGWETQYF; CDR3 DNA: TGTGCCACCAGTGAATCGGTAGGGTGGGAGACCCAGTACTTC
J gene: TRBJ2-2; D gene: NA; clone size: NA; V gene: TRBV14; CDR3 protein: CASSFGVNTGELFF; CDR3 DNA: TGTGCCAGCAGCTTCGGAGTTAACACCGGGGAGCTGTTTTTT
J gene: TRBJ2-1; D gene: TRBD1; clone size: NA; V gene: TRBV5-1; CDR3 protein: CASSLAGTGEGGQFF; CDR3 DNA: TGCGCCAGCAGCTTGGCCGGGACAGGGGAAGGGGGGCAGTTCTTC
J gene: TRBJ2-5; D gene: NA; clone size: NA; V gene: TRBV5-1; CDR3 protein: CASSFNIVQETQYF; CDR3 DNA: TGCGCCAGCAGCTTTAACATTGTCCAAGAGACCCAGTACTTC
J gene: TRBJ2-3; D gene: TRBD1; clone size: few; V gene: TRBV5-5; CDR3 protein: CASSPQGTGNFETQYF; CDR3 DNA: TGTGCCAGCAGCCCACAGGGGACAGGGAACTTTGAGACGCAGTATTTT
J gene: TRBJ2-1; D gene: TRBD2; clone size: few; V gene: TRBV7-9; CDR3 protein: CASSFSGHEQFF; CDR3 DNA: TGTGCCAGCAGTTTTAGCGGGCATGAGCAGTTCTTC
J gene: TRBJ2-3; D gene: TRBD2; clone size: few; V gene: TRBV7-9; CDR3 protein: CASSLGRAGSTDTQYF; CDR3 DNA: TGTGCCAGCAGCTTAGGGAGAGCGGGGAGCACAGATACGCAGTATTTT
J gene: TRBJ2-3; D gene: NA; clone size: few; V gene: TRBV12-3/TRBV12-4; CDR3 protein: CASSLAKGRTDTQYF; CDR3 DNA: TGTGCCAGCAGTTTGGCTAAGGGGAGGACAGATACGCAGTATTTT
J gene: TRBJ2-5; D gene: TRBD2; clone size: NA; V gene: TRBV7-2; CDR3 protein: CASSQRPLAGAETQYF; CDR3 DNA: TGTGCCAGCAGCCAAAGGCCCCTAGCGGGGGCAGAGACCCAGTACTTC
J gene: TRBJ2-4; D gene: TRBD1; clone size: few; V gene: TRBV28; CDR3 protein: CASSPHRGKNIQYF; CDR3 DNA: TGTGCCAGCAGTCCTCACAGGGGGAAAAACATTCAGTACTTC
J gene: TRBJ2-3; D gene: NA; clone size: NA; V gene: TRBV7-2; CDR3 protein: CASSLIKDTQYF; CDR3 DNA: TGTGCCAGCAGCTTAATAAAGGATACGCAGTATTTT
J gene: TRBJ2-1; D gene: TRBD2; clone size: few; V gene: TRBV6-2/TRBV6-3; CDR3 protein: CASSYPNPGLAGARSYNEQFF; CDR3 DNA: TGTGCCAGCAGTTACCCCAACCCGGGACTAGCGGGAGCGAGGTCCTACAATGAGCAGTTCTTC
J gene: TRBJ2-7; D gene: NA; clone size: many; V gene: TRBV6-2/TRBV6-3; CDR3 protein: CASRGGRHEQYF; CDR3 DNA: TGTGCCAGCAGAGGGGGTCGACACGAGCAGTACTTC